The next 10 T cell receptor beta chains were all read from a single sample in a study of blood T cell repertoires in COVID-19. The data were produced by immunoSEQ multiplex PCR, yet TCRdb's version contains in-frame clones alone and is incomplete. Of approximately 200,000 clones listed, roughly 87% were seen once; the top ten hold approximately 2.2%. The sequencing input was PBMCs or T cells enriched from blood (not recorded which). The receptors were gathered from a woman aged 30 to 39 who had recovered from COVID-19.

The chain links TRBV11-2 to TRBJ1-4; the match to TRBD1 covers 8 bases. The CDR3 totals 15 residues. With V trimmed by 3 bases and J by 1 base, 1 base remained unmatched. CDR1 is SGHAT and CDR2 is FQNNGV in the germline V gene. The CDR3 loop is CASSFRGLTNEKLFF. The CDR3 DNA sequence: TGTGCCAGCAGCTTCAGGGGGCTAACTAATGAAAAACTGTTTTTT.

The V call is TRBV18, the J call TRBJ1-3, with 7 nucleotides matching TRBD1. This CDR3 spans 15 amino acids. Looked up from germline, CDR1 is KGHSH and CDR2 is LQKENI. Trimming removed 2 bases from V and 2 bases from J; junction bases left unmatched: 3. In nucleotides, the CDR3 is TGTGCCAGCTCACCATCAGGGGGAACTGGAAACACCATATATTTT. This gives the protein CASSPSGGTGNTIYF.

The rearrangement links TRBV7-3 to TRBJ2-1, with 8 bases aligning to TRBD2. Germline CDR1 reads SGHTA; CDR2 reads FQGTGA. The J segment lost 3 bases and the V segment lost 2 bases, leaving 3 bases of the junction unmatched. This CDR3 contains 15 residues. The CDR3 here is CASSLGTSNYNEQFF. As DNA, the CDR3 is TGTGCCAGCAGCTTAGGGACTAGTAACTACAATGAGCAGTTCTTC.

V and J are TRBV7-2 and TRBJ2-1; 13 bases line up with TRBD2. The CDR3 contains 16 residues. V gave up 1 base and J gave up 5 bases; unmatched junction bases: 2. Per the germline V gene, CDR1 is SGHTA and CDR2 is FQGNSA. CDR3 in DNA: TGTGCCAGCAGCTTAGAAGGGACTAGCGGGGACAATGAGCAGTTCTTC. It is translated as CASSLEGTSGDNEQFF.

The genes are TRBV20-1 and TRBJ1-1; D ambiguous. The germline V gene has CDR1 DFQATT and CDR2 SNEGSKA (reference sequence). V was pared by 3 bases and J by 0 bases, with 14 bases between. The CDR3 has 15 residues. The CDR3 bases are TGCAGTGCTAGTAGTAATCCGGGAGTGAACACTGAAGCTTTCTTT. This codes for CSASSNPGVNTEAFF.

The V and J genes are TRBV19 and TRBJ1-1; 10 bases are shared with TRBD1. Looked up from germline, CDR1 is LNHDA and CDR2 is SQIVND (reference sequence). V dropped 7 bases and J dropped 4; count of bases not matched to a gene: 3. This CDR3 has 13 amino acids. The CDR3 DNA is TGTGCCAGTACCCGACAGGGGGCCACTGAAGCTTTCTTT. Its protein product is CASTRQGATEAFF.

There are many counts of this clone. V and J are TRBV9 and TRBJ2-5, with TRBD2 matching 11 bases. The germline CDR1 and CDR2 sequences are SGDLS and YYNGEE. CDR3 length: 15 residues. After removal of 0 bases from V and 5 bases from J, the junction contained 3 bases not matched to a gene. CDR3: CASSVGVAGGETQYF. The CDR3 DNA reads TGTGCCAGCAGCGTAGGGGTAGCGGGAGGGGAGACCCAGTACTTC.

This rearrangement joins TRBV7-3 to TRBJ2-3, with a weak D call TRBD1 (6 bases). V shed 0 bases and J shed 5 bases, with 9 bases lying between them. Germline V gene sequence: CDR1 SGHTA, CDR2 FQGTGA. This CDR3 comprises 14 residues. The CDR3 loop is CASSLTGAQDTQYF. The CDR3 DNA is TGTGCCAGCAGCTTAACGGGGGCGCAAGATACGCAGTATTTT.

This rearrangement joins TRBV4-1 to TRBJ1-2; D unresolved. CDR1 and CDR2 from the germline V gene are MGHRA and YSYEKL. V dropped 0 bases and J dropped 4 bases, with 21 bases sitting between them. This CDR3 has 18 residues. CDR3 sequence (DNA): TGCGCCAGCAGCCAAGATCTTATCGGCTGGCGGAGGCCCTATGGCTACACCTTC. Translating gives CASSQDLIGWRRPYGYTF.

In its sample, this clone was seen once. The chain employs TRBV7-9 and TRBJ2-7; D is perhaps TRBD1 (6 bases). V lost 1 base and J lost 3, with 16 bases in between. The CDR3 runs 16 residues. Germline V gene sequence: CDR1 SEHNR, CDR2 FQNEAQ (reference sequence). The CDR3 here is CASSLDPSTGRYEQYF. The CDR3 DNA follows: TGTGCCAGCAGCTTAGATCCCTCGACAGGCCGCTACGAGCAGTACTTC.